The count of the clone carrying this T cell receptor beta chain is one. A much larger clone is a single base away; this may be a read error. These data come from a study of molecular identifiers for immune sequencing clone quantification. Study-wide context: With replicates, the RNA of about 21,000 or 97,000 naive CD8 cells was split five ways and four were sequenced.

Previously described methods with listed TCR primers produced the bulk TCR libraries. TCRdb analysed the PCR reads with MiXCR anew, one entry per CDR3 protein. The sample consists of 550,000 to 750,000 distinct CDR3 sequences, 20% of them appearing once. The naive CD8 libraries originated from between roughly 18,000 and 1,100,000 sorted cells and drew on 10%, 30% or 50% RNA. CDR3 size: 15 residues. Per the germline V gene, CDR1 is SGHTA and CDR2 is FQGNSA. Sequenced input: naive CD8+ T cells from blood, with Jurkat cell RNA spiked in. This sample's subset: FACS-sorted CD8+CD4-CCR7+CD45RA+ naive T cells. The J gene is TRBJ2-7, the V gene TRBV7-2, with 9 bases that match TRBD1. This TCR derives from a human donor in good health. Some libraries in this study had Jurkat cell RNA spiked in. CDR3 nucleotides: TGTGCCAGCAGCTTTGGGACAGGGCACCAATACGGGCAGTACTTC. Protein product: CASSFGTGHQYGQYF.